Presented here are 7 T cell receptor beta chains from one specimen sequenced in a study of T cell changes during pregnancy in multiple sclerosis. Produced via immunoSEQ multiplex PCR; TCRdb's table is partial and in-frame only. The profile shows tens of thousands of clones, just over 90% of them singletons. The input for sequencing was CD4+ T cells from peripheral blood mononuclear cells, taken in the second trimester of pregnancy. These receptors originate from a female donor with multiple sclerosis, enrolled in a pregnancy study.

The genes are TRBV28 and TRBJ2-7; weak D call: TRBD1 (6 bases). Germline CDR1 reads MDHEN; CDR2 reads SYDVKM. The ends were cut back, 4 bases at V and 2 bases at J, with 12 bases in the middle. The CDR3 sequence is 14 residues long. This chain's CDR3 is CASSSHRVPYEQYF. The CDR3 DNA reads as TGTGCCAGCAGTTCCCACAGGGTTCCCTACGAGCAGTACTTC.

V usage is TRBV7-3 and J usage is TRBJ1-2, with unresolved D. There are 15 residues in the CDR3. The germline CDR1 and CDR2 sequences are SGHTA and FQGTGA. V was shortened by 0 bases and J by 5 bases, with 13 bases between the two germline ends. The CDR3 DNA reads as TGTGCCAGCAGCTTAACCCACACAGCCCTGTATGGCTACACCTTC. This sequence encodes CASSLTHTALYGYTF.

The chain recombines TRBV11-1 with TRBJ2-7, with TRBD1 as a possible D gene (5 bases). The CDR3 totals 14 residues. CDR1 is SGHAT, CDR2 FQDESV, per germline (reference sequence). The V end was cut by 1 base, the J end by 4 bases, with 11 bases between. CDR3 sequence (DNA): TGTGCCAGCAGCTTAGATGGCAGGGTGTACGAGCAGTACTTC. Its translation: CASSLDGRVYEQYF.

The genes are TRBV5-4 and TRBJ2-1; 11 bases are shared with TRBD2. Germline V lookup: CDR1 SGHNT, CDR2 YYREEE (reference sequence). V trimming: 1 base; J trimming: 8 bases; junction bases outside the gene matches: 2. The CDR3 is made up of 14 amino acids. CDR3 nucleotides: TGTGCCAGCAGCTTGACTAGCGGGAGACATGAGCAGTTCTTC. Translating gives CASSLTSGRHEQFF.

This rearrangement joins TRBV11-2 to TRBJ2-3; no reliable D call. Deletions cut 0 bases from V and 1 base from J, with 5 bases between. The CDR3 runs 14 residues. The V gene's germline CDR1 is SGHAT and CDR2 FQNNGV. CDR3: CASSLDRGTDTQYF. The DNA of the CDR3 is TGTGCCAGCAGCTTAGATCGCGGCACAGATACGCAGTATTTT.

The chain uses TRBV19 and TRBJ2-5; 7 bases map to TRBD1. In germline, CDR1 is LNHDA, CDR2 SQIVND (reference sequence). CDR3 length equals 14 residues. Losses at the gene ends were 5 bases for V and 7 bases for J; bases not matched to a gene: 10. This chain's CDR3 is CASSVGQVGGTQYF. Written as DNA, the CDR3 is TGTGCCAGTAGTGTTGGACAGGTCGGAGGGACCCAGTACTTC.

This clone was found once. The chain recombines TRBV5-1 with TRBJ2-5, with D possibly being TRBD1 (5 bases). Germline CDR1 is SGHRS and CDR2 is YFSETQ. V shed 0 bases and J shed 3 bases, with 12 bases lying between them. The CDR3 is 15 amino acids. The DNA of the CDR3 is TGCGCCAGCAGCTTGGAGGGCAGGGTAAAAGAGACCCAGTACTTC. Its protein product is CASSLEGRVKETQYF.